This record looks at one T cell receptor beta chain sequence and its context. The ends were cut back, 7 bases at V and 5 bases at J, with 12 bases in the middle. The CDR3 runs 13 residues. CDR1 MDHEN and CDR2 SYDVKM come from the germline V gene. The data belong to a study of blood T cell repertoires in COVID-19. Whole-study context: Samples of COVID-19 (acute and convalescent) were obtained from the United States, Italy and Spain. Sample material is recorded as cDNA or gDNA derived from T cells, B-cell-depleted T cells, or PBMCs.

In the original processing: It was from reference gene primer amplification that nucleated cell counts were estimated. Generated by immunoSEQ multiplex PCR, the TCRdb table keeps only in-frame clones and is missing some. The D gene and trimming were derived from the DNA, and the V and J assignments and clone size from that table. The sample shows fewer than 200,000 clones, over 70% of them seen only once. The chain links TRBV28 to TRBJ1-5; tentatively, D is TRBD1 (5 bases). The sequencing input was peripheral blood. The sequence was obtained from a man in his 70s with acute or convalescent COVID-19. CDR3 region: CASTYRGDQPQHF. The CDR3, as DNA: TGTGCCAGCACCTACCGGGGGGATCAGCCCCAGCATTTT.